Presented here are 27 T cell receptor beta chains from one specimen sequenced in a study of T cells in Graves' hyperthyroidism and ophthalmopathy. Amplified TCR beta CDR3 regions derived from RNA transcripts. First-round RT-PCR with HTBI primers amplified the TCR CDR3 region. One entry per CDR3 protein results from TCRdb running MiXCR on the multiplex PCR reads. The sample yields some 490,000 distinct CDR3 sequences, around a fifth seen once. Sequenced material: blood. The receptors stem from a woman in her 70s with Graves' ophthalmopathy.

The gene calls are TRBV10-3 and TRBJ1-1, with TRBD1 matching over 8 bases. The CDR3 covers 14 residues. V lost 4 bases, J lost 4 bases, and 5 bases stayed unmatched. CDR1 is ENHRY and CDR2 is SYGVKD in the germline V gene. The CDR3 nucleotides read TGTGCCATCAGTGGGACAGGGCGTGCCACTGAAGCTTTCTTT. It is translated as CAISGTGRATEAFF.

The rearrangement links TRBV20-1 to TRBJ2-5, with TRBD2 matching over 12 bases. Germline-derived CDR1 and CDR2 are DFQATT and SNEGSKA (reference sequence). The CDR3 is 17 residues long. The V and J ends lost 6 bases and 6 bases, in that order; junction bases with no gene match: 17. The chain's CDR3 is CSASWLAGGAGGKTQYF. The CDR3 nucleotides read TGCAGTGCCAGTTGGCTAGCGGGAGGGGCGGGCGGAAAGACCCAGTACTTC.

Many counts were recorded for this clonotype. This chain joins TRBV12-3 or TRBV12-4 and TRBJ1-1; no firm D call. This CDR3 contains 11 residues. The ends were cut back, 2 bases at V and 5 bases at J, with 3 bases in the middle. The CDR3 DNA sequence: TGTGCCAGCAGTTTACGGACTGAAGCTTTCTTT. This encodes CASSLRTEAFF.

In this sample, this clonotype turned up many times. V gene TRBV28 combines with J gene TRBJ1-6, with D possibly being TRBD1 (6 bases). V gave up 7 bases and J gave up 10 bases, with 17 bases separating them. Germline loops: CDR1 MDHEN, CDR2 SYDVKM. The CDR3 is made up of 14 amino acids. This chain's CDR3 is CASTPSQGRSPLHF. The DNA for the CDR3 is TGTGCCAGCACCCCCTCCCAGGGGCGATCACCCCTCCACTTT.

The sample holds many counts of this clonotype. The chain carries TRBV2 and TRBJ2-7, with 8 bases lining up with TRBD2. The germline V gene has CDR1 SNHLY and CDR2 FYNNEI. The CDR3 consists of 15 residues. The junction had 11 bases not matched to a gene; V was cut back by 5 bases and J by 5 bases. This CDR3 reads CASSPRGSGIDEQYF. The CDR3 DNA follows: TGTGCCAGCAGTCCCCGTGGTAGCGGGATTGACGAGCAGTACTTC.

This clonotype was seen a handful of times. This rearrangement joins TRBV5-5 to TRBJ2-2, with 8 bases aligning to TRBD1. V dropped 6 bases and J dropped 5; count of bases not matched to a gene: 12. This CDR3 region has 16 residues. CDR1 and CDR2 from the germline V gene are SGHKS and YYEKEE (reference sequence). The CDR3 nucleotides read TGTGCCAGCACCCTTAGACAGGGGCGCGGGACCGGGGAGCTGTTTTTT. The encoded protein is CASTLRQGRGTGELFF.

The chain links TRBV7-9 to TRBJ1-1; D gene uncertain. CDR1 SEHNR and CDR2 FQNEAQ come from the germline V gene (reference sequence). V gave up 1 base and J gave up 3 bases, with 9 bases separating them. CDR3 length: 14 amino acids. The CDR3 is CASSLVKEDTEAFF. The CDR3 DNA reads as TGTGCCAGCAGCTTAGTGAAAGAGGACACTGAAGCTTTCTTT. The full variable domain, in which reference TRBV7-9 and TRBJ1-1 provide the parts outside the CDR3, is DTGVSQNPRHKITKRGQNVTFRCDPISEHNRLYWYRQTLGQGPEFLTYFQNEAQLEKSRLLSDRFSAERPKGSFSTLEIQRTEQGDSAMYLCASSLVKEDTEAFFGQGTRLTVV.

This CDR3 reads CASSLGGSAGANVLTF. The CDR3 coding sequence is TGTGCCAGCAGTTTAGGGGGTTCGGCTGGGGCCAACGTCCTGACTTTC. This chain uses TRBV12-3 or TRBV12-4 with TRBJ2-6, with D unclear. The CDR3 has 16 amino acids. Trimming took 1 base from V and 2 from J, leaving 9 bases between them.

This chain links TRBV19 with TRBJ1-5, with D unclear. Trimming cost V 5 bases and J 2 bases, with 13 bases left between them. Germline V gene lookup returns CDR1 LNHDA and CDR2 SQIVND (reference sequence). This CDR3 is 15 amino acids long. The CDR3: CASSLSRWGNQPQHF. CDR3 sequence (DNA): TGTGCCAGTAGTTTGTCCAGATGGGGCAATCAGCCCCAGCATTTT.

Ten or more counts support this clonotype. V gene TRBV10-1 combines with J gene TRBJ2-5; D is undetermined. The CDR3 loop spans 13 amino acids. With 4 bases removed from V and 5 bases from J, the gap between germline ends came to 11 bases. Per germline, CDR1 WNHNN and CDR2 SYGVQD (reference sequence). DNA of the CDR3: TGCGCCAGCAGTGGAGAGATTGGTGAGACCCAGTACTTC. It translates to CASSGEIGETQYF.

This clonotype showed up many times. The rearrangement joins TRBV12-3 or TRBV12-4 to TRBJ2-5, with D hard to call. V was shortened by 3 bases and J by 7 bases, with 6 bases between the two germline ends. The CDR3 loop spans 11 amino acids. This CDR3 is CASSFRLTQYF. CDR3 nucleotides: TGTGCCAGCAGTTTTAGGTTGACCCAGTACTTC.

This clonotype was observed many times. V gene TRBV11-3 combines with J gene TRBJ2-5, with 15 bases aligning to TRBD2. This CDR3 is 18 amino acids long. Trimming took 5 bases from V and 5 from J; bases not matched to a gene: 12. Germline V gene sequence: CDR1 SGHNT, CDR2 YENEEA. The CDR3 sequence is CASSPPRTSGRAWETQYF. CDR3 sequence (DNA): TGTGCCAGCAGCCCCCCCCGGACTAGCGGGAGGGCCTGGGAGACCCAGTACTTC. Complete variable domain (other parts from reference TRBV11-3 and TRBJ2-5): EAGVVQSPRYKIIEKKQPVAFWCNPISGHNTLYWYLQNLGQGPELLIRYENEEAVDDSQLPKDRFSAERLKGVDSTLKIQPAELGDSAVYLCASSPPRTSGRAWETQYFGPGTRLLVL.

J is TRBJ2-5 and V is TRBV27; 9 nucleotides agree with TRBD1. Germline V gives CDR1 MNHEY, CDR2 SMNVEV (reference sequence). The CDR3 loop spans 13 amino acids. The V gene end was trimmed by 8 bases and the J gene end by 6 bases; junction bases not matched to a gene: 7. The CDR3 loop reads CASSGQGIQTQYF. CDR3 nucleotides: TGTGCCAGCTCCGGACAGGGGATCCAGACCCAGTACTTC.

This clonotype was recorded at least ten times. The chain carries TRBV2 and TRBJ1-1, with unresolved D. This CDR3 is built from 13 residues. CDR1 is SNHLY, CDR2 FYNNEI, per germline. The V and J ends lost 1 base and 10 bases respectively, with 13 bases between them. CDR3: CASSEEGASTAFF. CDR3 DNA: TGTGCCAGCAGTGAAGAAGGCGCCTCTACAGCTTTCTTT.

A note on this clonotype: Given a much more abundant clone one base away, this may be a read error. V is TRBV12-3 or TRBV12-4 and J is TRBJ2-7; the D call may be TRBD1 or TRBD2 (5 bases each). The CDR3 extends over 13 amino acids. V lost 10 bases and J 7 bases, leaving 20 bases between the germline ends. CDR3 protein: CANSAGTFREQYF. The CDR3 region has the DNA TGTGCCAACAGCGCCGGGACGTTCCGAGAGCAGTACTTC.

This clonotype was seen only a few times. This chain uses TRBV11-2 with TRBJ2-2; no clear D gene. V was shortened by 2 bases and J by 6 bases, with 7 bases between the two germline ends. The CDR3 runs 13 residues. Looked up from germline, CDR1 is SGHAT and CDR2 is FQNNGV. CDR3 bases: TGTGCCAGCAGCTTATTTACAGCCGGGGAGCTGTTTTTT. Protein product: CASSLFTAGELFF.

This rearrangement joins TRBV29-1 to TRBJ2-7; D is undetermined. CDR3 size: 14 residues. In germline, CDR1 is SQVTM, CDR2 ANQGSEA. The V end was cut by 6 bases, the J end by 2 bases, with 17 bases between. CDR3 amino acids: CSVATPTIAYEQYF. In DNA form, the CDR3 reads TGCAGCGTCGCGACACCAACGATAGCCTACGAGCAGTACTTC.

This clonotype has only one observation. A much larger clone differs by one base, so this may be a read error. This rearrangement joins TRBV2 to TRBJ1-5; D remains unclear. CDR1 is SNHLY and CDR2 is FYNNEI in the germline V gene. This CDR3 is built from 13 residues. Trimming removed 7 bases from V and 7 bases from J, with 14 bases in between. CDR3 region: CASTERGKQPQHF. DNA for the CDR3: TGTGCCAGCACAGAACGGGGTAAACAGCCCCAGCATTTT.

This clonotype was seen repeatedly, ten times or more. The V and J genes are TRBV28 and TRBJ1-1, with D hard to call. This CDR3 has 14 residues. Germline V gives CDR1 MDHEN, CDR2 SYDVKM. With 4 bases removed from V and 1 base from J, the gap between germline ends came to 10 bases. The CDR3 region is CASSSGFENTEAFF. As DNA, the CDR3 is TGTGCCAGCAGTTCTGGGTTTGAGAACACTGAAGCTTTCTTT.

This clonotype was seen more than once but under ten times. This chain joins TRBV30 and TRBJ2-3; TRBD1 is a possible D gene (6 bases). Germline V CDR1 and CDR2: GTSNPN, SVGIG (reference sequence). The CDR3 runs to 16 residues. Trimming cost V 0 bases and J 4 bases, with 17 bases left between them. CDR3 DNA: TGTGCCTGGAGTGTAGGTACAGGGACGTCGGCAGATACGCAGTATTTT. Protein product: CAWSVGTGTSADTQYF. The variable domain in full, completed from reference TRBV30 and TRBJ2-3, reads SQTIHQWPATLVQPVGSPLSLECTVEGTSNPNLYWYRQAAGRGLQLLFYSVGIGQISSEVPQNLSASRPQDRQFILSSKKLLLSDSGFYLCAWSVGTGTSADTQYFGPGTRLTVL.

This clonotype was detected many times. CDR3 protein: CASSLVSYEQYF. CDR3 nucleotides: TGTGCCAGCAGCTTAGTGAGCTACGAGCAGTACTTC. The rearrangement uses TRBV11-2 and TRBJ2-7; D ambiguous. The ends were cut back, 1 base at V and 3 bases at J, with 4 bases in the middle. The germline CDR1 and CDR2 sequences are SGHAT and FQNNGV. There are 12 residues in the CDR3.

This clonotype has a single count. A much larger clone is a single base away; this may be a read error. The CDR3 sequence is CASRQGASGDYEQYF. CDR3 sequence (DNA): TGTGCCAGCAGACAAGGGGCTAGCGGGGACTACGAGCAGTACTTC. The rearrangement links TRBV7-8 to TRBJ2-7, with 9 bases matching TRBD2. The CDR3 has 15 residues. V was clipped by 6 bases and J by 3 bases; unmatched bases: 9. Germline V gene lookup returns CDR1 SGHVS and CDR2 FQNEAQ.

As to this clonotype: This could be a read error, since a much larger clone is one nucleotide away. The rearrangement joins TRBV6-1 to TRBJ2-3, with 9 bases that match TRBD2. The ends lost 2 bases at V and 1 base at J; junction bases unmatched: 1. Germline V CDR1 and CDR2: MNHNS, SASEGT. CDR3 size: 15 residues. The CDR3 DNA reads TGTGCCAGCAGTGAAATAGCGGGAGGCACAGATACGCAGTATTTT. Translation: CASSEIAGGTDTQYF.

This chain links TRBV11-3 with TRBJ2-7; 9 bases line up with TRBD2. The trim removed 0 bases at V and 7 bases at J, leaving 7 bases unmatched. The CDR3 loop spans 15 amino acids. Germline CDR1 reads SGHNT; CDR2 reads YENEEA. CDR3 nucleotide sequence: TGTGCCAGCAGCTTAGAGGCGGGAGGGCCTGAAGAGCAGTACTTC. It is translated as CASSLEAGGPEEQYF.

This clonotype has at least ten counts. This sequence joins TRBV4-1 and TRBJ2-7; possible D gene TRBD1, 6 bases. Trimming stripped 4 bases from V and 6 bases from J, with 16 bases between. This CDR3 comprises 14 residues. Germline V gene data show CDR1 as MGHRA and CDR2 as YSYEKL. CDR3 protein: CASSRPGQSREQYF. Written as DNA, the CDR3 is TGCGCCAGCAGCCGCCCGGGACAATCACGCGAGCAGTACTTC.

This clonotype was seen repeatedly, ten times or more. V is TRBV11-2 and J is TRBJ2-1, with TRBD1 matching over 11 bases. With V trimmed by 3 bases and J by 5 bases, 3 bases remained unmatched. The V gene's germline CDR1 is SGHAT and CDR2 FQNNGV. This CDR3 is built from 15 residues. CDR3 loop: CASSFGGQGDNEQFF. The CDR3 DNA is TGTGCCAGCAGCTTCGGGGGACAGGGGGACAATGAGCAGTTCTTC.

V gene TRBV20-1 combines with J gene TRBJ2-3; D uncertain. Germline CDR1 reads DFQATT; CDR2 reads SNEGSKA (reference sequence). Trimming took off 2 bases at V and 1 base at J, with 13 bases between the two ends. The CDR3 runs to 15 residues. The CDR3 here is CSARPDGYGTDTQYF. In DNA, the CDR3 is TGCAGTGCTAGACCCGATGGGTATGGCACAGATACGCAGTATTTT.